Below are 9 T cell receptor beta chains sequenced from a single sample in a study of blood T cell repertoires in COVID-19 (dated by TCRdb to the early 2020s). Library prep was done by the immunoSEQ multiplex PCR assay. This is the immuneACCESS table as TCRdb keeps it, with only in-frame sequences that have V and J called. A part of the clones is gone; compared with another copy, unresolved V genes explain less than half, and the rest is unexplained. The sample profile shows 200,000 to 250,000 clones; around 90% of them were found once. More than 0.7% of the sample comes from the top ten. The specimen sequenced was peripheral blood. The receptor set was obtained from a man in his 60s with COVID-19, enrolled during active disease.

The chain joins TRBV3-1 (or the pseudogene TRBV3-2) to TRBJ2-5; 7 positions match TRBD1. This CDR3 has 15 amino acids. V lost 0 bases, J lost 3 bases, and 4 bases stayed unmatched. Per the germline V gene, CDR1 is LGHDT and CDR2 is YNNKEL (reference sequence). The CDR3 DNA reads TGTGCCAGCAGCCAAGAGGGGACAGCCAAAGAGACCCAGTACTTC. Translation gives CASSQEGTAKETQYF.

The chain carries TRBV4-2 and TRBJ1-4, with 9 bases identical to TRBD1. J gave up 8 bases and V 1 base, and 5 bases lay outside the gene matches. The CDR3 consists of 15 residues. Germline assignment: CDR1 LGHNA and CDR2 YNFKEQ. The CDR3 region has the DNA TGTGCCAGCAGCCAAGGGGACAGGGTAGGAGAAAAACTGTTTTTT. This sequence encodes CASSQGDRVGEKLFF.

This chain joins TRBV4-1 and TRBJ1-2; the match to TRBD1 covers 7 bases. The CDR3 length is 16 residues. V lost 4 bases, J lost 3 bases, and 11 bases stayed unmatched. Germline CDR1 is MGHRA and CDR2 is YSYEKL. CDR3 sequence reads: CASSPWARGGHYGYTF. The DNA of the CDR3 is TGCGCCAGCAGCCCTTGGGCCCGAGGGGGCCACTATGGCTACACCTTC.

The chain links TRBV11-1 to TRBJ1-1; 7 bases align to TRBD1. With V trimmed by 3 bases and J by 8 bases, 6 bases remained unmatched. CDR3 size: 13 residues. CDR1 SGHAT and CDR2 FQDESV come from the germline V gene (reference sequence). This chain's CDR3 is CASSFTGQEEAFF. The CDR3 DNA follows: TGTGCCAGCAGCTTCACCGGACAGGAAGAAGCTTTCTTT.

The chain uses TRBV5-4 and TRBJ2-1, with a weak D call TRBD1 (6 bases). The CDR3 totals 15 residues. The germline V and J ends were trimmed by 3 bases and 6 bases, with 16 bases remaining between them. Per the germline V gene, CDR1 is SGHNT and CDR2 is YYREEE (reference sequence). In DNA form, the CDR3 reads TGTGCCAGCAGCTCAGGACAGTTTGTCGGCAATGAGCAGTTCTTC. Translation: CASSSGQFVGNEQFF.

The CDR3 DNA sequence: TGTGCCAGCAGTTTAGGGGGACTAGCACCTAACACCGGGGAGCTGTTTTTT. Its protein is CASSLGGLAPNTGELFF. J is TRBJ2-2 and V is TRBV27, with TRBD2 identical over 9 bases. Losses at the gene ends were 2 bases for V and 2 bases for J; bases not matched to a gene: 6. The CDR3 covers 17 residues. The germline CDR1 and CDR2 sequences are MNHEY and SMNVEV (reference sequence).

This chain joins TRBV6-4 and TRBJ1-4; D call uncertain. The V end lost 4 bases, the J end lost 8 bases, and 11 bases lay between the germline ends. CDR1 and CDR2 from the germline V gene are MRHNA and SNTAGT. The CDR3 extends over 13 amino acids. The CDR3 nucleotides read TGTGCCAGCAGTGTCCTCCCGGGAGAAAAACTGTTTTTT. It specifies CASSVLPGEKLFF.

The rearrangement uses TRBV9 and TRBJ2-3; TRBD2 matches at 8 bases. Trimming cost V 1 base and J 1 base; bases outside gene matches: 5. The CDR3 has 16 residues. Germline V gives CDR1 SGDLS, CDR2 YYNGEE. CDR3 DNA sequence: TGTGCCAGCAGCGTACTCCCAGCGGGGGGCACAGATACGCAGTATTTT. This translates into CASSVLPAGGTDTQYF.

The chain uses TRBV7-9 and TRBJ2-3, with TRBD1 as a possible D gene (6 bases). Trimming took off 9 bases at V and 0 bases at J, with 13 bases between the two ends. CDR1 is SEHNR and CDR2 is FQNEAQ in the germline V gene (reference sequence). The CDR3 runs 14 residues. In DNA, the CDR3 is TGTGCCAGACAGGGCCTTGCTAGCACAGATACGCAGTATTTT. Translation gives CARQGLASTDTQYF.